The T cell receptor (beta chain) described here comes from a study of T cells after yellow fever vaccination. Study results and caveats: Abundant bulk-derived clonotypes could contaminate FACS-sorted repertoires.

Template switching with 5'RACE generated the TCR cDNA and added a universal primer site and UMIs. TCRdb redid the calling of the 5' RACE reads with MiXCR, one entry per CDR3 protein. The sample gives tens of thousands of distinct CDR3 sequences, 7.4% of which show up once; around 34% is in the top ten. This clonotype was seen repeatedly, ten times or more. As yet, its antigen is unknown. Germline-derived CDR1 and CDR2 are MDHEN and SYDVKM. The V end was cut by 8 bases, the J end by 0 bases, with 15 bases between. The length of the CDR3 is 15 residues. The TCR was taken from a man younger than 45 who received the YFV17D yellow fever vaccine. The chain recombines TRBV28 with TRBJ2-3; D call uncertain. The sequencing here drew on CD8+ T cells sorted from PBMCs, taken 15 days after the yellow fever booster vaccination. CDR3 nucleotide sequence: TGTGCCAGCGCAAGGCCTTCCTCTAGCACAGATACGCAGTATTTT. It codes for CASARPSSSTDTQYF.